This T cell receptor beta chain was observed in a study of T cells in Graves' hyperthyroidism and ophthalmopathy. Findings and limits, study-wide: Ophthalmopathy and stable hyperthyroidism were separated by a 13 V-J model. Blood samples included most of the expanded thyroid clonotypes exceeding 0.001. Ophthalmopathy onset followed model prediction by a median about seven months.

The CDR3 regions of TCR beta were amplified from RNA transcripts. Researchers ran a first-round RT-PCR on the TCR CDR3 using the HTBI primer set. TCRdb analysed the multiplex PCR reads with MiXCR anew, one entry per CDR3 protein. This table holds 550,000 to 650,000 distinct CDR3 sequences, 14% found once. This clonotype was recorded many times. Its antigen is not known. Unmatched junction bases numbered 8, after V lost 4 bases and J lost 1 base. CDR3 size: 16 residues. Germline CDR1 reads MNHEY; CDR2 reads SVGEGT. Blood dates from first hyperthyroidism diagnosis, before any ophthalmopathy symptoms. The specimen sequenced was blood. The V gene is TRBV6-2 or TRBV6-3, the J gene TRBJ2-5, with 8 bases identical to TRBD1. The sequence derives from a woman younger than 45 with Graves' hyperthyroidism that later progressed to Graves' ophthalmopathy. The CDR3 DNA reads TGTGCCAGCAGTTTGGACGGGACAGGAGCCCAAGAGACCCAGTACTTC. Encoded protein: CASSLDGTGAQETQYF.